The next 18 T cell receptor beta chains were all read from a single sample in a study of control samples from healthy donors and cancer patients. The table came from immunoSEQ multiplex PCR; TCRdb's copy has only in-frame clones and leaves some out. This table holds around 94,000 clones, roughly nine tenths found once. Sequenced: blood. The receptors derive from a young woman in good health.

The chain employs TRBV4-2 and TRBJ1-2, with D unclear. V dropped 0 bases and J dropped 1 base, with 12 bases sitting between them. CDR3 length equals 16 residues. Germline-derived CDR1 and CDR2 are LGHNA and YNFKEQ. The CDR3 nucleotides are TGTGCCAGCAGCCAAGATAAAGACCGCTTTAACTATGGCTACACCTTC. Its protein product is CASSQDKDRFNYGYTF.

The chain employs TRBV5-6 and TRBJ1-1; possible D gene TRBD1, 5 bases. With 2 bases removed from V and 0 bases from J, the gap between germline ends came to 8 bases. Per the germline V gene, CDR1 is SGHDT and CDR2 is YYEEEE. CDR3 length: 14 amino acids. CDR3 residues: CASSFPTVNTEAFF. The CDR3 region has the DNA TGTGCCAGCAGCTTCCCGACAGTGAACACTGAAGCTTTCTTT.

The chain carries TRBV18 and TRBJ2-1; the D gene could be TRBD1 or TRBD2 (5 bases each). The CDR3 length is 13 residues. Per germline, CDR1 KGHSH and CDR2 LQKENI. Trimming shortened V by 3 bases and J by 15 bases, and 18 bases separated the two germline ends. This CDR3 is CASSPSGTIFPFF. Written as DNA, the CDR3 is TGTGCCAGCTCACCCTCAGGGACCATTTTCCCGTTCTTC.

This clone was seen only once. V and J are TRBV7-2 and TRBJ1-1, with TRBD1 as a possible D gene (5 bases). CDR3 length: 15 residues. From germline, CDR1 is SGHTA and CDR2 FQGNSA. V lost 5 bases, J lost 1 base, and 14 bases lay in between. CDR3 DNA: TGTGCCAGCAGCCCACACGGGACGGAGAACACTGAAGCTTTCTTT. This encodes CASSPHGTENTEAFF.

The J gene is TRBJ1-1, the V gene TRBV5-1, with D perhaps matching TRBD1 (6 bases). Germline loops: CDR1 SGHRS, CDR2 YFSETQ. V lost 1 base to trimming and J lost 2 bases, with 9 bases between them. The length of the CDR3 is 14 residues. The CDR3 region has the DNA TGCGCCAGCAGCTTGCAGGGGTCCAACACTGAAGCTTTCTTT. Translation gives CASSLQGSNTEAFF.

The CDR3 DNA sequence: TGCGCCAGCAGCCAAGGAGGGGACAGGGACGACGAAGCTTTCTTT. Its protein is CASSQGGDRDDEAFF. The chain recombines TRBV4-1 with TRBJ1-1; TRBD1 agrees at 9 bases. V dropped 1 base and J dropped 8; count of bases not matched to a gene: 8. In germline, CDR1 is MGHRA, CDR2 YSYEKL. This CDR3 is 15 amino acids long.

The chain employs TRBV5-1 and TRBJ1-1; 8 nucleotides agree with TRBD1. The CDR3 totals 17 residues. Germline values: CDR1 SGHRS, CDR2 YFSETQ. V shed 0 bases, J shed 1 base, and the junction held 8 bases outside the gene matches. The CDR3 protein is CASSLAGAGGANTEAFF. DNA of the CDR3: TGCGCCAGCAGCTTGGCCGGGGCAGGGGGCGCGAACACTGAAGCTTTCTTT.

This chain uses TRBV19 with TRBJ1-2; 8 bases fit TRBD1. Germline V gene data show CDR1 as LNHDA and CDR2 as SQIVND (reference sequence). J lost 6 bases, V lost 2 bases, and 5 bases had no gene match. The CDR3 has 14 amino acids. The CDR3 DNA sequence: TGTGCCAGTAGTATATCAGGGGGCTCCGATGGCTACACCTTC. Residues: CASSISGGSDGYTF.

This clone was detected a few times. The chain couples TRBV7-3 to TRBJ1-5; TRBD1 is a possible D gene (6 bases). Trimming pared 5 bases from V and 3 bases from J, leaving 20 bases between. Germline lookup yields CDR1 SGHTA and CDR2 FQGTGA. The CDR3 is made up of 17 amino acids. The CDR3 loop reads CASSPIGGTNLNQPQHF. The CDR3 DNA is TGTGCCAGCAGCCCAATTGGGGGGACAAATCTCAATCAGCCCCAGCATTTT.

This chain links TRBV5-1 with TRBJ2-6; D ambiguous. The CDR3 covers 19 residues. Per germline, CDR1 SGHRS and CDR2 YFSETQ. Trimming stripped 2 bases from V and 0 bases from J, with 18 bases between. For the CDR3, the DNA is TGCGCCAGCAGCTTAACGGGTGGGGATTCTGTCTCTGGGGCCAACGTCCTGACTTTC. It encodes CASSLTGGDSVSGANVLTF.

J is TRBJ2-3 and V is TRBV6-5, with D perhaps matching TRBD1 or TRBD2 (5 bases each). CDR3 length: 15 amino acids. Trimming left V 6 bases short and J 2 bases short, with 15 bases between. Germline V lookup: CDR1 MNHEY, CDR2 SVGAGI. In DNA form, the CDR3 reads TGTGCCAGCAGCCGAGGGGTGGCGTTCACAGATACGCAGTATTTT. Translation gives CASSRGVAFTDTQYF.

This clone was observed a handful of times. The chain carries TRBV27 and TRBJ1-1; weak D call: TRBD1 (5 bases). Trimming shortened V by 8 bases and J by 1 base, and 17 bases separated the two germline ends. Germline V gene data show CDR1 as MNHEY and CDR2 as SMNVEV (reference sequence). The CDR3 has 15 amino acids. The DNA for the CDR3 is TGTGCCAGCCGGGAGGCCGGACATCCGAACACTGAAGCTTTCTTT. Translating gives CASREAGHPNTEAFF.

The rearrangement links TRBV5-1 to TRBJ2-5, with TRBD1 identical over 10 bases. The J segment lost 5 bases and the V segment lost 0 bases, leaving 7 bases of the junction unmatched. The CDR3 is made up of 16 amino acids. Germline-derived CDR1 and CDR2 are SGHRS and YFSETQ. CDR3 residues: CASSLEGQGSWETQYF. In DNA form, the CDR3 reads TGCGCCAGCAGCTTGGAGGGACAGGGGTCATGGGAGACCCAGTACTTC. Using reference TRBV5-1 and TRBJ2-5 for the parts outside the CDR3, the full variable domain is KAGVTQTPRYLIKTRGQQVTLSCSPISGHRSVSWYQQTPGQGLQFLFEYFSETQRNKGNFPGRFSGRQFSNSRSEMNVSTLELGDSALYLCASSLEGQGSWETQYFGPGTRLLVL.

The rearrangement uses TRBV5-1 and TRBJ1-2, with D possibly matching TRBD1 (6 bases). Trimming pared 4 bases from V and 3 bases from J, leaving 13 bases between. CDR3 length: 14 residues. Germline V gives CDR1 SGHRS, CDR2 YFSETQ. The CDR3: CASSPTTGDYGYTF. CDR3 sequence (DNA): TGCGCCAGCAGCCCTACGACAGGAGACTATGGCTACACCTTC.

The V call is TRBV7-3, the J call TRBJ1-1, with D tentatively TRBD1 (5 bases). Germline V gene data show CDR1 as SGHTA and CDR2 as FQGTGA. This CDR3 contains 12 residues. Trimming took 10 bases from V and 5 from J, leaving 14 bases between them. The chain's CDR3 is CATGAGRTEAFF. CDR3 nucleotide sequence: TGTGCCACCGGGGCAGGGCGAACTGAAGCTTTCTTT.

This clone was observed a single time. DNA of the CDR3: TGTGCCAGCAGTGTAGACAGGGCAGGGATGAACACTGAAGCTTTCTTT. This encodes CASSVDRAGMNTEAFF. The rearrangement uses TRBV6-1 and TRBJ1-1, with TRBD1 matching 7 bases. Trimming removed 4 bases from V and 0 bases from J; junction bases left unmatched: 8. Germline CDR1 is MNHNS and CDR2 is SASEGT. The CDR3 is made up of 16 amino acids.

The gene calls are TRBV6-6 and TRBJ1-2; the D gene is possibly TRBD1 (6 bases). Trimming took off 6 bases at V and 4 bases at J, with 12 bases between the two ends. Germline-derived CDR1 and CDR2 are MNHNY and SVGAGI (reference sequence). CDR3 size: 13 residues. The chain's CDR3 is CASSSQGGYGYTF. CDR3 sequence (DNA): TGTGCCAGCAGCTCACAGGGTGGCTATGGCTACACCTTC.

The CDR3 spells CASSIDQGNYGYTF. CDR3 sequence (DNA): TGTGCCAGTAGTATAGATCAAGGAAACTATGGCTACACCTTC. This rearrangement joins TRBV19 to TRBJ1-2; D is ambiguous. Germline CDR1 LNHDA, CDR2 SQIVND (reference sequence). V gave up 0 bases and J gave up 2 bases, with 7 bases separating them. The CDR3 has 14 amino acids.